This is a list of T cell receptor beta chains from one sample in a study of blood T cell repertoires in COVID-19. Some clones are missing from TCRdb's copy, which holds only in-frame ones; the method was immunoSEQ multiplex PCR. The sample contains about 270,000 clones, 85% to 90% of which appear only once. Sequences were obtained from PBMCs or T cells enriched from blood (not recorded which). Receptors originate from a woman aged 60-70 years in a cohort exposed to, infected with or recovered from COVID-19 (not recorded which). CDR3s include the opening cysteine and the closing phenylalanine or tryptophan. A D gene is named only where the DNA matches it firmly. Size is stated for part of the rows, as once, few or many counts, or as a class when the clone is expanded.

J gene	V gene	clone size	D gene	CDR3 protein	CDR3 DNA
TRBJ2-7	TRBV5-1	.	TRBD2	CASSWGLEGEQYF	TGCGCCAGCAGCTGGGGACTAGAGGGCGAGCAGTACTTC
TRBJ2-7	TRBV27	.	.	CASRKSTYEQYF	TGTGCCAGCAGGAAGTCTACCTACGAGCAGTACTTC
TRBJ2-1	TRBV11-3	.	.	CASSLLAWNEQFF	TGTGCCAGCAGCTTACTAGCGTGGAATGAGCAGTTCTTC
TRBJ2-1	TRBV27	.	TRBD1	CASTGTGVYNEQFF	TGTGCCAGCACGGGGACAGGGGTCTACAATGAGCAGTTCTTC
TRBJ2-3	TRBV4-3	.	TRBD2	CASSQDGTSGITDTQYF	TGCGCCAGCAGCCAAGATGGGACTAGCGGGATCACAGATACGCAGTATTTT
TRBJ1-2	TRBV9	.	TRBD1	CASSPARGDGYTF	TGTGCCAGCAGCCCGGCCAGGGGGGACGGCTACACCTTC
TRBJ2-5	TRBV7-3	.	.	CASSLGGVETQYF	TGTGCCAGCAGCTTAGGGGGCGTGGAGACCCAGTACTTC
TRBJ2-1	TRBV9	.	.	CASSGRGNPPPNEQFF	TGTGCCAGCAGCGGCCGAGGGAACCCACCTCCCAATGAGCAGTTCTTC
TRBJ2-1	TRBV24-1	.	.	CATSEDFPPWEQFF	TGTGCCACCAGTGAGGACTTCCCCCCCTGGGAGCAGTTCTTC
TRBJ2-1	TRBV24-1	.	TRBD2	CATSDLSGRGGNEQFF	TGTGCCACCAGTGATTTAAGCGGGAGAGGTGGCAATGAGCAGTTCTTC
TRBJ1-2	TRBV4-2	once	TRBD1	CASSPIGQGTDTF	TGTGCCAGCAGCCCTATCGGACAGGGTACGGACACCTTC
TRBJ2-1	TRBV14	.	.	CASSQVSFYNEQFF	TGTGCCAGCAGCCAAGTATCCTTTTACAATGAGCAGTTCTTC
TRBJ2-7	TRBV30	.	.	CAWSVRGGIPYEQYF	TGTGCCTGGAGTGTTAGGGGTGGGATCCCCTACGAGCAGTACTTC
TRBJ2-7	TRBV10-2	once	TRBD1	CASTDLGQTLYEQYF	TGCGCCAGCACTGATTTGGGACAGACCCTCTACGAGCAGTACTTC
TRBJ1-4	TRBV2	once	.	CASRKGDVANEKLFF	TGTGCCAGCAGAAAGGGGGATGTAGCTAATGAAAAACTGTTTTTT
TRBJ2-7	TRBV7-3	once	TRBD1	CASSSGQGDEQYF	TGTGCCAGCAGCTCAGGCCAGGGGGACGAGCAGTACTTC
TRBJ1-5	TRBV6-5	.	.	CASSYRTGLQPQHF	TGTGCCAGCAGTTACCGAACAGGGCTCCAGCCCCAGCATTTT
TRBJ1-5	TRBV18	.	TRBD1	CASSLTLGQGDGSNQPQHF	TGTGCCAGCTCCCTGACCTTAGGACAGGGGGACGGTAGCAATCAGCCCCAGCATTTT
TRBJ2-1	TRBV1	few	.	CTSSQARDYQNMPPSNEQFF	TGCACCAGCAGCCAAGCCCGGGACTACCAAAACATGCCTCCTTCCAATGAGCAGTTCTTC
TRBJ2-5	TRBV18	.	.	CASSPPNGGKGYF	TGTGCCAGCTCACCACCCAACGGGGGTAAGGGGTACTTC
TRBJ2-1	TRBV27	.	TRBD2	CASSLGLAGDQFF	TGTGCCAGCAGTTTAGGACTAGCGGGGGATCAGTTCTTC
TRBJ2-6	TRBV11-2	.	.	CASSLENAAAGANVLTF	TGTGCCAGCAGCTTAGAAAATGCGGCAGCTGGAGCCAACGTCCTGACTTTC
TRBJ1-2	TRBV9	.	.	CASSVGAGGANYGYTF	TGTGCCAGCAGCGTAGGGGCGGGAGGAGCTAACTATGGCTACACCTTC
TRBJ2-3	TRBV6-2/TRBV6-3	.	TRBD2	CASSYELAKDTQYF	TGTGCCAGCAGTTACGAACTAGCGAAAGATACGCAGTATTTT
TRBJ2-3	TRBV5-1	.	TRBD2	CASSLLAGGVDTQYF	TGCGCCAGCAGCTTACTAGCGGGAGGGGTAGATACGCAGTATTTT
TRBJ2-1	TRBV7-3	.	.	CASSLGVMGDEQFF	TGTGCCAGCAGCCTCGGGGTCATGGGCGATGAGCAGTTCTTC
TRBJ1-2	TRBV6-2/TRBV6-3	few	TRBD1	CASSYGGGLFYGYTF	TGTGCCAGCAGTTACGGAGGGGGCTTATTCTATGGCTACACCTTC
TRBJ1-2	TRBV6-6	.	.	CASSYGAFSYGYTF	TGTGCCAGCAGTTACGGGGCTTTCAGCTATGGCTACACCTTC
TRBJ1-5	TRBV28	.	TRBD1	CASSFRQGADLGNQPQHF	TGTGCCAGCAGTTTTAGGCAGGGGGCGGATTTGGGCAATCAGCCCCAGCATTTT
TRBJ2-7	TRBV5-6	.	.	CASSQVGDYEQYF	TGTGCCAGCAGCCAAGTCGGAGACTACGAGCAGTACTTC
TRBJ2-5	TRBV19	.	TRBD2	CASSRGRDNQETQYF	TGTGCCAGTTCCCGCGGGAGGGACAACCAAGAGACCCAGTACTTC
TRBJ2-7	TRBV13	.	TRBD2	CASSLGQFSGRLGEQYF	TGTGCCAGCAGCTTAGGCCAATTTAGCGGGAGGTTGGGCGAGCAGTACTTC
TRBJ2-7	TRBV10-1	.	TRBD2	CASSESGRSHEQYF	TGCGCCAGCAGTGAGAGCGGGAGGTCGCACGAGCAGTACTTC
TRBJ2-5	TRBV20-1	once	.	CSASSPAGSLQETQYF	TGCAGTGCTAGTAGTCCCGCCGGGAGCCTCCAAGAGACCCAGTACTTC
TRBJ2-7	TRBV5-1	.	.	CASSSARGYEQYF	TGCGCCAGCAGCTCAGCCCGGGGTTACGAGCAGTACTTC
TRBJ1-2	TRBV4-1	.	.	CASSLSWADYGYTF	TGCGCCAGCAGCCTGAGCTGGGCCGACTATGGCTACACCTTC
TRBJ2-5	TRBV5-5	.	.	CASSLRGNQETQYF	TGTGCCAGCAGCTTGCGGGGGAACCAAGAGACCCAGTACTTC
TRBJ2-5	TRBV7-3	.	.	CASSLGPRETQYF	TGTGCCAGCAGCTTAGGGCCTCGAGAGACCCAGTACTTC
TRBJ2-1	TRBV7-3	once	.	CASSLTGFPGNEQFF	TGTGCCAGCAGCTTAACCGGCTTCCCAGGGAATGAGCAGTTCTTC
TRBJ1-4	TRBV10-3	.	.	CAISDSEGGEKLFF	TGTGCCATCAGTGATAGCGAGGGGGGGGAAAAACTGTTTTTT
TRBJ2-5	TRBV5-1	.	.	CASSPRLSSETQYF	TGCGCCAGCAGCCCACGACTATCTAGTGAGACCCAGTACTTC
TRBJ2-7	TRBV7-7	.	TRBD1	CASSEGQGSSYEQYF	TGTGCTAGCAGCGAGGGACAGGGGAGCTCCTACGAGCAGTACTTC
TRBJ2-5	TRBV3-1/TRBV3-2	.	.	CASSQDWLSEETQYF	TGTGCCAGCAGCCAAGACTGGCTTTCCGAAGAGACCCAGTACTTC
TRBJ2-5	TRBV4-3	.	TRBD2	CASSRSRLTSGQETQYF	TGCGCCAGCAGCCGGTCCCGGCTGACTAGCGGTCAAGAGACCCAGTACTTC
TRBJ2-4	TRBV19	.	.	CASSMVPGVAKNIQYF	TGTGCCAGTAGTATGGTACCGGGGGTAGCCAAAAACATTCAGTACTTC
TRBJ2-7	TRBV6-5	.	TRBD1	CASKNTGTGGVEQYF	TGTGCCAGCAAAAATACCGGGACAGGGGGTGTCGAGCAGTACTTC
TRBJ2-2	TRBV19	.	.	CASLLGSGPGELFF	TGTGCCAGCCTTCTCGGAAGCGGGCCCGGGGAGCTGTTTTTT
TRBJ2-4	TRBV27	.	.	CASSKQGGDIQYF	TGTGCCAGCAGTAAACAGGGTGGGGACATTCAGTACTTC
TRBJ2-6	TRBV9	.	TRBD1	CASSVGLGTGLPGANVLTF	TGTGCCAGCAGCGTAGGATTGGGGACAGGTCTACCTGGGGCCAACGTCCTGACTTTC
TRBJ2-2	TRBV19	.	TRBD1	CASSTHRGAGELFF	TGTGCCAGTAGTACCCACAGGGGCGCCGGGGAGCTGTTTTTT
TRBJ2-7	TRBV2	once	.	CASSPSLEQYF	TGTGCCAGCAGTCCTTCACTCGAGCAGTACTTC
TRBJ2-7	TRBV5-4	.	TRBD2	CAYRGKAGADEQYF	TGTGCCTACCGGGGGAAAGCGGGAGCGGACGAGCAGTACTTC
TRBJ2-1	TRBV5-1	.	.	CASSGETGRNEQFF	TGCGCCAGCAGCGGAGAGACAGGACGGAATGAGCAGTTCTTC